This TCR beta chain stems from a study of blood T cell repertoires in COVID-19. Looked up from germline, CDR1 is SGHRS and CDR2 is YFSETQ. The CDR3 consists of 14 residues. Between the trimmed V and J ends, which lost 1 base and 3 bases, there was a span of 10 bases. Repertoires were generated with immunoSEQ multiplex PCR, while TCRdb's copy carries only in-frame clones and drops some. Among more than 300,000 clones listed, more than 75% were seen once. This sequence originates from a man between 40 and 49 years old in a cohort exposed to, infected with or recovered from COVID-19 (not recorded which). The chain employs TRBV5-1 and TRBJ1-1, with TRBD1 as a possible D gene (6 bases). The sequencing input was PBMCs or T cells enriched from blood (not recorded which). The CDR3 loop is CASSLLQGDTEAFF. In DNA form, the CDR3 reads TGCGCCAGCAGCTTGCTACAGGGTGACACTGAAGCTTTCTTT.